The sequence of this T cell receptor beta chain was determined in a study of T cells after yellow fever vaccination. One entry per CDR3 protein, called by TCRdb with MiXCR from the 5' RACE reads. In the table there are some 600,000 distinct CDR3 sequences, about a sixth of which are singletons. This CDR3 is built from 11 residues. The V gene lost 3 bases and the J gene lost 11 bases, with 8 bases spanning the gap. The germline V gene has CDR1 SEHNR and CDR2 FQNEAQ (reference sequence). This clonotype originated in a man aged 18 to 29 who received the YFV17D yellow fever vaccine. Sequenced material: PBMCs, taken about 5 days after the first yellow fever vaccination. The chain employs TRBV7-9 and TRBJ2-1; perhaps D is TRBD1 or TRBD2 (5 bases each). For the CDR3, the DNA is TGTGCCAGCAGCTTGGGGGTAAAGCAGTTCTTC. Protein sequence: CASSLGVKQFF.